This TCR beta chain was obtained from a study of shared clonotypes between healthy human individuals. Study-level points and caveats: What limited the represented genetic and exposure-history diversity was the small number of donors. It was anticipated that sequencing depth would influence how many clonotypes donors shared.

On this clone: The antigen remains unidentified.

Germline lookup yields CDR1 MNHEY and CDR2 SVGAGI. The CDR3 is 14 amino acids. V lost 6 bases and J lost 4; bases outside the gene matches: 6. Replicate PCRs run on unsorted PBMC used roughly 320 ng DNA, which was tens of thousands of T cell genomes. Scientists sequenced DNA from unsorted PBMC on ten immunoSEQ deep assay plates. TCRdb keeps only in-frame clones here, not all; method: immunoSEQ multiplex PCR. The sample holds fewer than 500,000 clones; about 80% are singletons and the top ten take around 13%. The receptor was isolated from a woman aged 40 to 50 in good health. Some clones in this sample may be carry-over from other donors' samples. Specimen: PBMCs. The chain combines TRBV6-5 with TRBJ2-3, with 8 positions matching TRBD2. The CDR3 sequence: CASSPLTSADTQYF. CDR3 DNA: TGTGCCAGCAGCCCCCTGACTAGCGCAGATACGCAGTATTTT.